This T cell receptor beta chain was sequenced in a study of beta chain features in type 1 diabetes. Study results and caveats: For patients, the naive, central memory and Treg TCRB repertoires appeared more alike than for healthy donors. A definitive answer on HLA type influencing TCRB rearrangement was not reached here. Moderate but significant shortening of TCRB CDR3s was recorded in all four CD4+ subsets from Type 1 diabetes patients.

It was one heparinised blood draw, averaging about 116 mL, that each donor gave. The isolated RNA, all of it, was reverse transcribed, so expressed TCRB transcripts were what got sequenced. Naive, central memory and regulatory T cell samples came to a mean of roughly 4 million reads. Profiling relied on immunoSEQ multiplex PCR, and the TCRdb table lists in-frame clones only, not all of them. This repertoire shows around 120,000 clones, about 18% found once; its top ten account for 2% to 3%. This clone was found a few times. Its antigen is still unknown. V lost 8 bases, J lost 5 bases, and 10 bases lay in between. The CDR3 sequence is 12 residues long. The germline CDR1 and CDR2 sequences are MDHEN and SYDVKM.

Input material: central memory CD4+ T cells from blood. J is TRBJ2-4 and V is TRBV28; no definite D call. This receptor was obtained from a man younger than 30 with type 1 diabetes. Written as DNA, the CDR3 is TGTGCCAGCGAACGTGGGCAAAACATTCAGTACTTC. Translation: CASERGQNIQYF.